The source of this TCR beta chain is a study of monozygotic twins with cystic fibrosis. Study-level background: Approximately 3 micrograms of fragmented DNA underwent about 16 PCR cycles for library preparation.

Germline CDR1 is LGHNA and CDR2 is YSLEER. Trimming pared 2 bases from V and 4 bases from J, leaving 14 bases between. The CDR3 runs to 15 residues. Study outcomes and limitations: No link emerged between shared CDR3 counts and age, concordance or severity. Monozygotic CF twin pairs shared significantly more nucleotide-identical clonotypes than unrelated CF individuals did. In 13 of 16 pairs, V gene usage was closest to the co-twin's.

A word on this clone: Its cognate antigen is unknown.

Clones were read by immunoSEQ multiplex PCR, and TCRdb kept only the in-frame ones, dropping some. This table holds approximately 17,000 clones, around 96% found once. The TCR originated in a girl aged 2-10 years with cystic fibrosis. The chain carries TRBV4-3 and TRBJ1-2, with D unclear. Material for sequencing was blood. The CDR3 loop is CASSQNLGVGYGYTF. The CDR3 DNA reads TGCGCCAGCAGCCAAAACCTTGGCGTAGGCTATGGCTACACCTTC.